The 22 T cell receptor beta chains presented below share a single source sample, sequenced in a study of somatic mutations in cytotoxic T cells in rheumatoid arthritis. Some clones are missing from TCRdb's copy, which holds only in-frame ones; the method was immunoSEQ multiplex PCR. The table has 8,000 to 13,000 clones, around 82% seen once. The sample comprised CD8+ T cells sorted from blood. Every receptor here comes from a woman between 45 and 65 years old in good health.

This chain links TRBV10-3 with TRBJ2-1; 7 bases are a match to TRBD1. Germline lookup yields CDR1 ENHRY and CDR2 SYGVKD. Trimming at V came to 0 bases and at J to 9 bases, leaving 2 bases not matched to a gene. The CDR3 loop spans 13 amino acids. The CDR3 protein is CAISESTGSEQFF. The CDR3 nucleotides read TGTGCCATCAGTGAGTCGACAGGGAGTGAGCAGTTCTTC.

The chain couples TRBV5-8 to TRBJ1-1; 7 bases agree with TRBD1. The CDR3 consists of 15 residues. V shed 0 bases, J shed 5 bases, and the junction held 7 bases outside the gene matches. CDR1 SGHTS and CDR2 YDEGEE come from the germline V gene. In nucleotides, the CDR3 is TGTGCCAGCAGCTTGGGATTTGGGACAGTTACTGAAGCTTTCTTT. Residues: CASSLGFGTVTEAFF.

The chain combines TRBV7-2 with TRBJ2-1; D perhaps matches TRBD2 (5 bases). The germline CDR1 and CDR2 sequences are SGHTA and FQGNSA. The ends were cut back, 0 bases at V and 1 base at J, with 7 bases in the middle. The CDR3 sequence is 15 residues long. The CDR3 DNA reads TGTGCCAGCAGCTTAGCTCGGGGATCCTACAATGAGCAGTTCTTC. This codes for CASSLARGSYNEQFF.

The chain recombines TRBV6-5 with TRBJ2-7; D is unresolved. Trimming cost V 8 bases and J 0 bases, with 8 bases left between them. Germline values: CDR1 MNHEY, CDR2 SVGAGI. This CDR3 contains 12 residues. The DNA for the CDR3 is TGTGCCAGCCTAGATAGCTCCTACGAGCAGTACTTC. Translation gives CASLDSSYEQYF.

The CDR3 sequence: CASSLGLAGGEQYF. The CDR3 DNA reads as TGTGCCAGCAGCTTGGGGCTAGCGGGAGGCGAGCAGTACTTC. The rearrangement uses TRBV5-4 and TRBJ2-7; 11 positions match TRBD2. This CDR3 has 14 residues. The germline CDR1 and CDR2 sequences are SGHNT and YYREEE (reference sequence). V trimming: 0 bases; J trimming: 6 bases; junction bases outside the gene matches: 2.

This clone was counted a single time. The chain carries TRBV5-6 and TRBJ2-5; the D gene is possibly TRBD1 (6 bases). CDR1 and CDR2 (germline): SGHDT, YYEEEE. The CDR3 is 18 amino acids. V was clipped by 0 bases and J by 2 bases, with 20 bases between them. The CDR3 loop is CASSLGGSLGASQETQYF. In DNA, the CDR3 is TGTGCCAGCAGCTTGGGGGGGTCTTTGGGGGCATCTCAAGAGACCCAGTACTTC. Drawing the rest from reference TRBV5-6 and TRBJ2-5, the complete variable domain is DAGVTQSPTHLIKTRGQQVTLRCSPKSGHDTVSWYQQALGQGPQFIFQYYEEEERQRGNFPDRFSGHQFPNYSSELNVNALLLGDSALYLCASSLGGSLGASQETQYFGPGTRLLVL.

The rearrangement uses TRBV18 and TRBJ1-2; D gene uncertain. With 2 bases removed from V and 1 base from J, the gap between germline ends came to 11 bases. Looked up from germline, CDR1 is KGHSH and CDR2 is LQKENI. This CDR3 has 15 residues. CDR3 sequence (DNA): TGTGCCAGCTCACCAGACTCTCTGGGTAACTATGGCTACACCTTC. The encoded protein is CASSPDSLGNYGYTF.

The chain couples TRBV4-3 to TRBJ2-7; TRBD2 agrees at 8 bases. V gave up 0 bases and J gave up 2 bases; unmatched junction bases: 6. Germline CDR1 reads LGHNA; CDR2 reads YSLEER. This CDR3 region has 16 residues. This chain's CDR3 is CASSQDWDGGAYEQYF. The DNA of the CDR3 is TGCGCCAGCAGCCAAGATTGGGACGGGGGGGCCTACGAGCAGTACTTC.

V is TRBV10-3 and J is TRBJ2-7; possible D gene TRBD2, 6 bases. V gave up 0 bases and J gave up 1 base, with 10 bases separating them. The CDR3 extends over 15 amino acids. CDR1 and CDR2 from the germline V gene are ENHRY and SYGVKD. The CDR3 region is CAISESRDSSYEQYF. CDR3 DNA sequence: TGTGCCATCAGTGAGTCCCGGGACTCTTCCTACGAGCAGTACTTC.

The chain recombines TRBV28 with TRBJ1-5; D possibly corresponds to TRBD1 (6 bases). The CDR3 is 16 amino acids. Trimming removed 6 bases from V and 3 bases from J, with 18 bases in between. Germline V gene sequence: CDR1 MDHEN, CDR2 SYDVKM. The CDR3 DNA is TGTGCCAGCAGCTACCCGCCCGGACAGTCCAATCAGCCCCAGCATTTT. Protein sequence: CASSYPPGQSNQPQHF.

This clone occurred once. The V and J genes are TRBV5-8 and TRBJ1-5, with 9 positions matching TRBD1. Germline-derived CDR1 and CDR2 are SGHTS and YDEGEE. The CDR3 consists of 14 residues. J gave up 5 bases and V 4 bases, and 4 bases lay outside the gene matches. The CDR3 loop reads CASSTDRGDQPQHF. The CDR3 nucleotides read TGTGCCAGCAGCACGGACAGGGGAGATCAGCCCCAGCATTTT.

This chain links TRBV25-1 with TRBJ1-1; 7 bases are a match to TRBD1. CDR1 is MGHDK, CDR2 SYGVNS, per germline. V lost 3 bases, J lost 1 base, and 2 bases stayed unmatched. The CDR3 has 14 amino acids. CDR3 bases: TGTGCCAGCAGTGACCCAGGGGGGAACACTGAAGCTTTCTTT. Its protein product is CASSDPGGNTEAFF.

The chain employs TRBV28 and TRBJ2-2, with 11 bases lining up with TRBD1. There are 15 residues in the CDR3. Germline-derived CDR1 and CDR2 are MDHEN and SYDVKM. V shed 5 bases and J 5 bases; nucleotides not matched to a gene: 4. For the CDR3, the DNA is TGTGCCAGCAGTCCTAGGGACAGGGGGACCGGGGAGCTGTTTTTT. As protein: CASSPRDRGTGELFF. The full variable domain, rest sourced from reference TRBV28 and TRBJ2-2, is DVKVTQSSRYLVKRTGEKVFLECVQDMDHENMFWYRQDPGLGLRLIYFSYDVKMKEKGDIPEGYSVSREKKERFSLILESASTNQTSMYLCASSPRDRGTGELFFGEGSRLTVL.

This clone has just one count. V and J are TRBV28 and TRBJ2-5; perhaps TRBD2 as D (6 bases). The CDR3 length is 12 residues. From germline, CDR1 is MDHEN and CDR2 SYDVKM. V dropped 8 bases and J dropped 5 bases, with 12 bases sitting between them. CDR3 nucleotide sequence: TGTGCCAGCGCCGGGACTCCGGAGACCCAGTACTTC. Its translation: CASAGTPETQYF.

The V and J genes are TRBV9 and TRBJ2-4; 9 positions agree with TRBD1. Germline V gene data show CDR1 as SGDLS and CDR2 as YYNGEE. J lost 8 bases, V lost 0 bases, and 6 bases had no gene match. CDR3 length equals 15 residues. The CDR3: CASSVGPGQGDIQYF. CDR3 bases: TGTGCCAGCAGCGTAGGGCCGGGACAGGGTGACATTCAGTACTTC. Full variable domain (rest looked up from reference TRBV9 and TRBJ2-4): DSGVTQTPKHLITATGQRVTLRCSPRSGDLSVYWYQQSLDQGLQFLIQYYNGEERAKGNILERFSAQQFPDLHSELNLSSLELGDSALYFCASSVGPGQGDIQYFGAGTRLSVL.

V usage is TRBV7-9 and J usage is TRBJ2-7; 8 bases agree with TRBD2. Germline V gene lookup returns CDR1 SEHNR and CDR2 FQNEAQ (reference sequence). J was trimmed by 3 bases and V by 0 bases; bases with no gene match: 1. The CDR3 runs 14 residues. CDR3 nucleotides: TGTGCCAGCAGCTTAGCCGGGACTAGCTACGAGCAGTACTTC. Translation: CASSLAGTSYEQYF.

This rearrangement joins TRBV2 to TRBJ2-3; D is perhaps TRBD1 (6 bases). There are 16 residues in the CDR3. CDR1 is SNHLY, CDR2 FYNNEI, per germline. The V gene lost 8 bases and the J gene lost 3 bases, with 21 bases spanning the gap. This CDR3 is CASLSGTLLQTDTQYF. In nucleotides, the CDR3 is TGTGCCAGCCTCTCCGGGACACTACTCCAGACAGATACGCAGTATTTT. The full variable domain, its missing parts supplied by reference TRBV2 and TRBJ2-3, is EPEVTQTPSHQVTQMGQEVILRCVPISNHLYFYWYRQILGQKVEFLVSFYNNEISEKSEIFDDQFSVERPDGSNFTLKIRSTKLEDSAMYFCASLSGTLLQTDTQYFGPGTRLTVL.

Sample share makes this clone large. The rearrangement uses TRBV27 and TRBJ1-5; D ambiguous. There are 14 residues in the CDR3. CDR1 MNHEY and CDR2 SMNVEV come from the germline V gene (reference sequence). Between the trimmed V and J ends, which lost 6 bases and 4 bases, there was a span of 13 bases. The CDR3 nucleotides are TGTGCCAGCAGCTTGGCAGGAAATAATCAGCCCCAGCATTTT. Its protein is CASSLAGNNQPQHF.

The V call is TRBV27, the J call TRBJ2-6; 7 nucleotides agree with TRBD1. The J segment lost 2 bases and the V segment lost 5 bases, leaving 9 bases of the junction unmatched. From germline, CDR1 is MNHEY and CDR2 SMNVEV (reference sequence). CDR3 length: 17 residues. CDR3 nucleotides: TGTGCCAGCAGTACCGGACAGGACCTCCCTGGGGCCAACGTCCTGACTTTC. Encoded protein: CASSTGQDLPGANVLTF.

The chain joins TRBV11-2 to TRBJ2-3, with 7 bases aligning to TRBD2. Per germline, CDR1 SGHAT and CDR2 FQNNGV. The CDR3 has 15 residues. V shed 1 base, J shed 1 base, and the junction held 2 bases outside the gene matches. CDR3 nucleotides: TGTGCCAGCAGCTTAGGCGGGAGTGGCACAGATACGCAGTATTTT. It codes for CASSLGGSGTDTQYF.

V and J are TRBV14 and TRBJ2-7, with TRBD2 as a possible D gene (7 bases). Per germline, CDR1 SGHDN and CDR2 FVKESK. There are 15 residues in the CDR3. V lost 2 bases and J lost 5, with 16 bases in between. The CDR3 spells CASSQSWGGLNEQYF. The CDR3 nucleotides are TGTGCCAGCAGCCAATCGTGGGGGGGCTTAAACGAGCAGTACTTC.

The rearrangement links TRBV4-1 to TRBJ2-1; D gene unclear. Germline CDR1 reads MGHRA; CDR2 reads YSYEKL. This CDR3 spans 17 amino acids. V was cut by 0 bases and J by 0 bases, with 12 bases left in between. The DNA of the CDR3 is TGCGCCAGCAGCCAAGATTCCAGGCACAGCTCCTACAATGAGCAGTTCTTC. It codes for CASSQDSRHSSYNEQFF.